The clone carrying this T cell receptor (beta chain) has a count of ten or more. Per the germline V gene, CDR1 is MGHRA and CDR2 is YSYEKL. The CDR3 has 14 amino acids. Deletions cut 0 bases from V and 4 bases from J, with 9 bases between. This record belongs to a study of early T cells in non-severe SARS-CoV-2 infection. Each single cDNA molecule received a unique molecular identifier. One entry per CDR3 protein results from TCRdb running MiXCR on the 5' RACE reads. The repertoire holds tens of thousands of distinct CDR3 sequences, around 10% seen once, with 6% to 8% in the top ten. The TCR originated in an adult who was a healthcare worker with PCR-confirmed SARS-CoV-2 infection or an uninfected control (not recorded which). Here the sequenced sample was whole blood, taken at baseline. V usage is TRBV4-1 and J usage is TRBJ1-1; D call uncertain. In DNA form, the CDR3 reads TGCGCCAGCAGCCAAGACGGGAGTTTCACTGAAGCTTTCTTT. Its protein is CASSQDGSFTEAFF.